This TCR beta chain was captured by sequencing in a study of spatial heterogeneity in lung cancer. Study background: Those follow-up PBMC samples that were available underwent sequencing, at a median interval of about 2 years following resection.

CDR3 size: 14 residues. Germline assignment: CDR1 MDHEN and CDR2 SYDVKM. V shed 2 bases and J 6 bases; nucleotides not matched to a gene: 0. TCRdb ran MiXCR on the 5' RACE reads and lists one entry per CDR3 protein. This table has under 150,000 distinct CDR3 sequences, 10% to 11% appearing once. This clonotype was seen ten or more times. Time point of the sample: blood at routine non-recurrence follow-up after resection. The starting material was PBMCs, obtained at follow-up. The TCR sequence derives from a female donor with early-stage non-small cell lung cancer. This chain links TRBV28 with TRBJ1-4; 10 positions agree with TRBD1. The CDR3, as DNA: TGTGCCAGCAGTTTAGACAGGGGGCATGAAAAACTGTTTTTT. Amino acids: CASSLDRGHEKLFF.